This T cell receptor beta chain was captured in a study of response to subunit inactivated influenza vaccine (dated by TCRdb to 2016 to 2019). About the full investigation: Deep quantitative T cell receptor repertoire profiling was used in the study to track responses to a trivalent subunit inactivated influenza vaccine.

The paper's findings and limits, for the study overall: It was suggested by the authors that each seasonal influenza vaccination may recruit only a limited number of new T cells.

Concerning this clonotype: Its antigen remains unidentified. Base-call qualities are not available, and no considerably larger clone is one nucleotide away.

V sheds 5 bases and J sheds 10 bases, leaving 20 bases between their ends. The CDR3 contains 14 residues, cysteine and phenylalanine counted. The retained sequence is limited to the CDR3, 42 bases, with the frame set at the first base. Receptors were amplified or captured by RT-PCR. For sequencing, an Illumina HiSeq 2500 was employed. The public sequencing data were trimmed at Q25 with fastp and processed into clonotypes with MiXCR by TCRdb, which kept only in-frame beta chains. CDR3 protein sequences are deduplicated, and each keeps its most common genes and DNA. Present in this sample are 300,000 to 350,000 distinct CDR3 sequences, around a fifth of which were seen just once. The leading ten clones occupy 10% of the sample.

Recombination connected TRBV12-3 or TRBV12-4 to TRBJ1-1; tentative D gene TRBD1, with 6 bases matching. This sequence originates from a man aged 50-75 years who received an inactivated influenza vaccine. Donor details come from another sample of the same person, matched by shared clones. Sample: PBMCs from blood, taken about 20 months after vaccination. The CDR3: CASSTGQMDPAAFF. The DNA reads TGTGCCAGCAGTACTGGACAGATGGACCCGGCAGCTTTCTTT.